Each of the 9 T cell receptor beta chains below was sequenced from the same sample in a study of T cell responses to AZD1222 COVID-19 vaccine. Libraries were prepared by immunoSEQ multiplex PCR; TCRdb keeps only in-frame clonotypes and omits some of them. The table lists around 80,000 clones, around nine tenths of them singletons. This sample comprised peripheral blood, obtained 28 days after the second AZD1222 dose. The receptor set was obtained from an adult who received the AZD1222 COVID-19 vaccine.

This clone was detected a few times. This chain joins TRBV7-3 and TRBJ1-5; TRBD1 aligns across 10 bases. With 4 bases clipped from V and 3 bases from J, the junction kept 12 bases outside the gene matches. CDR1 and CDR2 (germline): SGHTA, FQGTGA. CDR3 length: 18 amino acids. The CDR3 loop is CASSSILVGTGDNQPQHF. DNA of the CDR3: TGTGCCAGCAGCTCCATTTTGGTCGGGACAGGGGACAATCAGCCCCAGCATTTT.

V is TRBV5-6 and J is TRBJ2-5; D is unresolved. Trimming removed 0 bases at V and 0 bases at J, with 12 bases between. Germline loops: CDR1 SGHDT, CDR2 YYEEEE. The CDR3 contains 16 residues. CDR3 protein: CASSLAANQYQETQYF. For the CDR3, the DNA is TGTGCCAGCAGCTTGGCGGCAAATCAGTACCAAGAGACCCAGTACTTC.

This clone came up once. The genes are TRBV6-6 and TRBJ1-3; TRBD1 might be the D (5 bases). V was cut by 5 bases and J by 4 bases, with 18 bases left in between. The length of the CDR3 is 16 residues. Germline values: CDR1 MNHNY, CDR2 SVGAGI (reference sequence). The CDR3: CASSRTREVGGNTIYF. CDR3 coding DNA: TGTGCCAGCAGTCGGACAAGGGAGGTTGGCGGAAACACCATATATTTT.

V usage is TRBV5-1 and J usage is TRBJ2-6; D unresolved. CDR1 is SGHRS, CDR2 YFSETQ, per germline. The CDR3 has 15 residues. Trimming stripped 0 bases from V and 2 bases from J, with 6 bases between. CDR3 DNA sequence: TGCGCCAGCAGCTTGGCTCGGACTGGGGCCAACGTCCTGACTTTC. Translation gives CASSLARTGANVLTF.

The J gene is TRBJ2-3, the V gene TRBV5-6, with D tentatively TRBD2 (6 bases). CDR1 is SGHDT, CDR2 YYEEEE, per germline. The CDR3 spans 16 residues. Trimming shortened V by 2 bases and J by 3 bases, and 16 bases separated the two germline ends. CDR3 residues: CASSFRTGAGTDTQYF. The CDR3 DNA is TGTGCCAGCAGCTTTAGGACTGGGGCGGGGACAGATACGCAGTATTTT. The full variable domain, its missing parts supplied by reference TRBV5-6 and TRBJ2-3, is DAGVTQSPTHLIKTRGQQVTLRCSPKSGHDTVSWYQQALGQGPQFIFQYYEEEERQRGNFPDRFSGHQFPNYSSELNVNALLLGDSALYLCASSFRTGAGTDTQYFGPGTRLTVL.

V and J are TRBV27 and TRBJ2-1, with 9 bases that match TRBD2. The CDR3 totals 13 residues. Germline V lookup: CDR1 MNHEY, CDR2 SMNVEV (reference sequence). Trimming took 6 bases from V and 7 from J; bases not matched to a gene: 4. The CDR3: CASRRLAVNEQFF. The CDR3 nucleotides are TGTGCCAGCAGAAGACTAGCGGTAAATGAGCAGTTCTTC.

This clone occurred once. The chain carries TRBV4-1 and TRBJ2-5; possibly TRBD2 for D (5 bases). Germline CDR1 MGHRA, CDR2 YSYEKL. Trimming shortened V by 4 bases and J by 5 bases, and 26 bases separated the two germline ends. This CDR3 contains 18 residues. The DNA for the CDR3 is TGCGCCAGCAGCCGTTATACGGGAATGGCGGCCCGGGCGGAGACCCAGTACTTC. Its protein is CASSRYTGMAARAETQYF.

This chain links TRBV3-1 (or the pseudogene TRBV3-2) with TRBJ1-3; D might be TRBD1 (6 bases). Germline V gene data show CDR1 as LGHDT and CDR2 as YNNKEL (reference sequence). The CDR3 totals 14 residues. V was trimmed by 1 base and J by 6 bases, leaving 10 bases between them. CDR3 region: CASSQGGDKNTIYF. CDR3 bases: TGTGCCAGCAGCCAAGGAGGGGACAAAAACACCATATATTTT.

The chain is built from TRBV7-5 and TRBJ1-5; TRBD1 was called by the table and not checked on the DNA. TRBV7-5 is described as a pseudogene. The CDR3 is 13 residues long. As DNA, the CDR3 is TGTGCCAGAAGCCCCGCTTGGCACCAGCCCCAGCATTTT. This encodes CARSPAWHQPQHF.